The source of this TCR beta chain is a study of CD8 T cells in Susac syndrome (dated 2019 in TCRdb). Regarding the study in general: Repertoire sequencing was used to test whether CD8+ T cell activation and differentiation in Susac syndrome was antigen driven.

The CDR3 spans 15 residues, from the cysteine through the phenylalanine. Only the CDR3 region is kept as DNA, spanning 45 bases read in frame from base 1. Looking up the germline V gene (reference sequence) yields CDR1 SEHNR and CDR2 FQNEAQ. The junction shows trimming of 5 bases on V and 4 bases on J, plus 15 bases between the germline ends. Peripheral blood CD8+ and CD4+ T cells from healthy donors, Susac syndrome patients and multiple sclerosis patients were profiled by high-throughput TCR beta sequencing. Multiple sclerosis controls were treatment-naive patients with stable or active relapsing-remitting disease fulfilling revised McDonald criteria. Bulk CD8+ and CD4+ T cells were purified by magnetic negative isolation, while CD8+ TEMRA cells were enriched using FACS. Blood was drawn into EDTA tubes, processed within 24 hours, and PBMCs were isolated by density gradient centrifugation. PBMCs destined for TCR sequencing were cryopreserved in liquid nitrogen and later thawed in a 37 °C water bath. A purity of at least 90% was achieved for sorted or isolated CD4+, CD8+ and CD8+ TEMRA cells.

Worth noting for this clonotype: The specificity of this receptor is unknown. Nothing much larger sits one base from this clone, and base qualities are not available.

RNA was extracted using the RNeasy kit, and roughly 0.45 to 1 microgram was reverse transcribed with random hexamers. The immunoSEQ multiplex PCR assay, which covers 54 Vbeta and 13 Jbeta segments, was used to amplify TCR beta CDR3 regions. Bias from PCR amplification was corrected by using a synthetic template baseline for primer optimization and for computational correction. From the authors' description of their analysis: Reads were annotated to V, D and J genes according to IMGT and were analyzed with immunoSEQ Analyzer, with only productive sequences retained. Clonality was calculated as one minus the Shannon entropy normalized by log2 of the number of productive unique sequences. Public and private clones were assessed among the 100 most prevalent clones of each patient and control. Clones were defined as Susac-specific if absent from the healthy and MS cohorts, from around 1,000 published viral clones and from other ImmuneACCESS disease sequences. In-frame beta chains were kept once TCRdb had trimmed the public reads at Q25 with fastp and called clones with MiXCR. Duplicate CDR3 protein sequences are folded into a single record with the most common DNA and genes. The V and J calls come from TCRdb's annotation, not from the publication. Here the sample has 55,000 to 85,000 distinct CDR3 sequences; 96% occur a single time. The top ten clonotypes cover around 0.11% of the sample.

Study-wide findings and limitations: The number of individuals in the TCR sequencing and HLA analysis was recognized as being relatively small.

The chain joins TRBV7-9 to TRBJ1-3, and possibly TRBD1, on 5 matching bases. The source material was CD4+ T cells from PBMCs. This TCR derives from a human donor with multiple sclerosis. This receptor has the CDR3 CASSPRPGSGNTIYF. The DNA sequence reads TGTGCCAGCAGCCCCCGCCCAGGGTCCGGAAACACCATATATTTT.